Listed below are T cell receptor beta chains from one sample, sequenced in a study of CD8 T cells in ankylosing spondylitis. Each CDR3 protein is one row after TCRdb ran MiXCR on the 5' RACE reads. The profile shows 200,000 to 300,000 distinct CDR3 sequences, around 7.8% of them singletons. Sequencing was performed on blood, either unsorted or a sorted T cell fraction (not recorded which). Receptors originate from a male donor with ankylosing spondylitis or in good health (not recorded which). Each CDR3 is given with its conserved first and last residue. D genes are given only for firm matches. Expanded clones get a size class; other rows say once, few or many, or leave the size out.

>15|many|TRBD2|TRBV12-3/TRBV12-4|TRBJ2-2
TGTGCCAGCAGTTTATCGACTAGCGGGGCCGGGGAGCTGTTTTTT
CASSLSTSGAGELFF
>15|many|TRBD1|TRBV6-5|TRBJ2-3
TGTGCCAGCAGTTACGGGACAGGGTCGGCAGATACGCAGTATTTT
CASSYGTGSADTQYF
>15|.|.|TRBV20-1|TRBJ2-7
TGCAGTGCCCCGAGGGGGGGGGGGTTTACCTACGAGCAGTACTTC
CSAPRGGGFTYEQYF
>12|many|TRBD1|TRBV7-2|TRBJ1-1
TGTGCCAGCAGCTTCCCCGGGACAGTAGCTTTCTTT
CASSFPGTVAFF
>15|many|.|TRBV9|TRBJ1-3
TGTGCCAGCAGCGTAGCGGTATCCTCTGGAAACACCATATATTTT
CASSVAVSSGNTIYF
>15|many|TRBD1|TRBV4-3|TRBJ1-4
TGCGCCAGCAGCCAAGTAGGGACAGGGGATGAAAAACTGTTTTTT
CASSQVGTGDEKLFF
>14|many|TRBD1|TRBV7-2|TRBJ2-7
TGTGCCAGCACCGGACAGGGGGCTGGATACGAGCAGTACTTC
CASTGQGAGYEQYF
>14|many|.|TRBV12-3/TRBV12-4|TRBJ1-6
TGTGCCAGCAGTCGGACAGAATATAATTCACCCCTCCACTTT
CASSRTEYNSPLHF
>12|many|.|TRBV7-9|TRBJ1-2
TGTGCCAGCAGCCTAAGTGAAAGGAGCTACACCTTC
CASSLSERSYTF
>14|.|.|TRBV29-1|TRBJ2-3
TGCAGCGTCGACCTTGCAGGAAGCACAGATACGCAGTATTTT
CSVDLAGSTDTQYF
>13|.|.|TRBV3-1|TRBJ1-1
TGTGCCAGCAGTCCAAGTTGGGTCACTGAAGCTTTCTTT
CASSPSWVTEAFF
>15|many|.|TRBV3-1|TRBJ2-1
TGTGCCAGCAGCCGTGACGTGAGCTCCTACAATGAGCAGTTCTTC
CASSRDVSSYNEQFF
>13|.|.|TRBV6-1|TRBJ1-6
TGTGCCTGTAAGGATTCGGGTAATTCACCCCTCCACTTT
CACKDSGNSPLHF
>14|many|.|TRBV9|TRBJ2-3
TGTGCCAGCAGCGTAGATTCGTGGGCAGATACGCAGTATTTT
CASSVDSWADTQYF
>17|many|TRBD2|TRBV20-1|TRBJ2-1
TGCAGTGCTAGGCCAAACGGACTAGCGGGATACTACAATGAGCAGTTCTTC
CSARPNGLAGYYNEQFF
>14|many|.|TRBV5-6|TRBJ2-5
TGTGCCAGCAGCTTGGAATTCAGGGAGGAGACCCAGTACTTC
CASSLEFREETQYF
>15|few|.|TRBV9|TRBJ1-1
TGTGCCAGCAGCCCAACGACAGGTCGGAACACTGAAGCTTTCTTT
CASSPTTGRNTEAFF
>17|many|.|TRBV20-1|TRBJ2-3
TGCAGTGCTAGAGGGGCATCGGGACTGAAGAGCACAGATACGCAGTATTTT
CSARGASGLKSTDTQYF
>12|many|.|TRBV5-1|TRBJ2-1
TGCGCCAGCAGCTTACAGGGACTTGAGCAGTTCTTC
CASSLQGLEQFF
>12|many|.|TRBV19|TRBJ1-1
TGTGCCAGTAGTATAGGAGTCGCTGAAGCTTTCTTT
CASSIGVAEAFF
>14|.|TRBD1|TRBV10-3|TRBJ2-5
TGTGCCATCAGGAACGACAGGGATGGGGAGACCCAGTACTTC
CAIRNDRDGETQYF
>12|many|.|TRBV3-1|TRBJ2-7
TGTGCCAGCAGCCAAGATAGCCTGGAGCAGTACTTC
CASSQDSLEQYF
>14|many|.|TRBV27|TRBJ1-4
TGTGCCAGCAGTTCCCCGGAAAGCGGGGGAAAACTGTTTTTT
CASSSPESGGKLFF
>15|many|TRBD2|TRBV10-2|TRBJ2-1
TGCGCCAGCAGTGAAATGGGACTAGAGATCGGTGAGCAGTTCTTC
CASSEMGLEIGEQFF
>13|many|.|TRBV20-1|TRBJ2-3
TGCAGTGCTTATAGTACAGGCACAGATACGCAGTATTTT
CSAYSTGTDTQYF
>16|many|.|TRBV7-2|TRBJ1-4
TGTGCCAGCAGCCTACGCTCTCCGGGGACTAATGAAAAACTGTTTTTT
CASSLRSPGTNEKLFF
>15|many|.|TRBV7-9|TRBJ2-1
TGTGCCAGCAGCTCAGGTGGGCACAACCCCTGGGAGCAGTTCTTC
CASSSGGHNPWEQFF
>13|.|.|TRBV7-7|TRBJ2-5
TGTGCTAGCAGCCGGGGGTTCGGTGAGACCCAGTACTTC
CASSRGFGETQYF
>15|.|.|TRBV27|TRBJ1-6
TGTGCCAGCAGTTTAGGGGGCGTCATGGGTTCACCCCTCCACTTT
CASSLGGVMGSPLHF
>15|few|TRBD1|TRBV5-5|TRBJ1-5
TGTGCCAGCAGCTTGGGGACAGGGGAGAGACAGCCCCAGCATTTT
CASSLGTGERQPQHF
>13|few|.|TRBV12-3/TRBV12-4|TRBJ1-5
TGTGCCAGCAGTCAATCGCGGGATCAGCCCCAGCATTTT
CASSQSRDQPQHF
>13|many|.|TRBV12-3/TRBV12-4|TRBJ2-1
TGTGCCAGCCTCGAGGACACTCTCAATGAGCAGTTCTTC
CASLEDTLNEQFF
>14|many|TRBD1|TRBV6-5|TRBJ1-5
TGTGCCAGCAGTTCGCAGGGGGCCAATCAGCCCCAGCATTTT
CASSSQGANQPQHF
>14|.|.|TRBV3-1|TRBJ2-5
TGTGCCAGCAGGCAACTATCCAGTCTGGAGACCCAGTACTTC
CASRQLSSLETQYF
>13|many|.|TRBV7-2|TRBJ1-1
TGTGCCAGCACCCGGGGGGCTAACACTGAAGCTTTCTTT
CASTRGANTEAFF
>18|many|TRBD2|TRBV5-1|TRBJ2-1
TGCGCCAGCAGCCCCCGGATAGCGGGAGGGCCCCTCTACAATGAGCAGTTCTTC
CASSPRIAGGPLYNEQFF
>13|many|.|TRBV20-1|TRBJ2-3
TGCAGTGCTAGAGTAGGGGCCCGGGATACGCAGTATTTT
CSARVGARDTQYF
>16|many|TRBD1|TRBV7-2|TRBJ2-7
TGTGCCAGCAGCCCCTCGACAGGGGGGTTTTCGTACGAGCAGTACTTC
CASSPSTGGFSYEQYF
>15|.|TRBD2|TRBV20-1|TRBJ2-3
TGCAGTGCTCCGGCGGGCGGGGGGGGCCCAGATACGCAGTATTTT
CSAPAGGGGPDTQYF
>11|many|.|TRBV7-2|TRBJ2-3
TGTGCCAGCAGCTTAATAGATACGCAGTATTTT
CASSLIDTQYF
>12|many|.|TRBV20-1|TRBJ1-1
TGCAGTGCTAGTAAGGGGAACACTGAAGCTTTCTTT
CSASKGNTEAFF
>11|many|.|TRBV20-1|TRBJ1-1
TGCAGTGCTAGATCTCCTCTACCCTCTTTCTTT
CSARSPLPSFF
>12|many|.|TRBV15|TRBJ2-5
TGTGCCACCAGCAGAATCCAAGAGACCCAGTACTTC
CATSRIQETQYF
>11|many|.|TRBV5-1|TRBJ2-5
TGCGCCAGCAGCCAGAGGGAGACCCAGTACTTC
CASSQRETQYF
>16|.|TRBD2|TRBV30|TRBJ2-3
TGTGCCTGGAGTGTAGGGAGTAGCGGGAGTGTGTATACGCAGTATTTT
CAWSVGSSGSVYTQYF
>15|many|.|TRBV5-4|TRBJ2-3
TGTGCCAGCACCCTAGGGGGGGTGAGCACAGATACGCAGTATTTT
CASTLGGVSTDTQYF
>14|many|TRBD1|TRBV29-1|TRBJ2-1
TGCAGCGTTTGGGGGACAGGGCCCTACAATGAGCAGTTCTTC
CSVWGTGPYNEQFF
>15|many|TRBD1|TRBV12-3/TRBV12-4|TRBJ1-1
TGTGCCAGCAGTTTAGGGGGACAGCGGGGCGGTACGGCTTTCTTT
CASSLGGQRGGTAFF
>13|many|.|TRBV3-1|TRBJ1-1
TGTGCCAGCACCAAACGGGTGAACACTGAAGCTTTCTTT
CASTKRVNTEAFF
>15|many|TRBD1|TRBV12-3/TRBV12-4|TRBJ1-5
TGTGCCAGCACCATACAGGGGCCCAAGAATCAGCCCCAGCATTTT
CASTIQGPKNQPQHF
>16|many|.|TRBV15|TRBJ1-2
TGTGCCACCAGCAGAGGGACGGGGACGATGCAGGATGGCTACACCTTC
CATSRGTGTMQDGYTF
>15|many|.|TRBV20-1|TRBJ2-1
TGCAGTGCTAGACCCTACTACCTTTCCGACAATGAGCAGTTCTTC
CSARPYYLSDNEQFF
>15|many|.|TRBV7-2|TRBJ2-7
TGTGCCAGCAGATTTTCCACTACTGGCTCCTACGAGCAGTACTTC
CASRFSTTGSYEQYF
>14|many|TRBD1|TRBV19|TRBJ1-1
TGTGCCAGTTCAGAGACAGGGTTGAACACTGAAGCTTTCTTT
CASSETGLNTEAFF
>12|many|.|TRBV20-1|TRBJ1-1
TGCAGTGCTACGGCGCAGAAAGGGGAAGCTTTCTTT
CSATAQKGEAFF
>16|few|.|TRBV11-3|TRBJ2-4
TGTGCCAGCAGCCCACTACAGGAGTCAGCCAAAAACATTCAGTACTTC
CASSPLQESAKNIQYF
>15|few|.|TRBV4-1|TRBJ2-2
TGCGCCAGCAGCCAAGAAGGCGAAGAGTTTCGGGAGCTGTTTTTT
CASSQEGEEFRELFF
>14|.|.|TRBV7-9|TRBJ2-3
TGTGCCAGCAGCTTCCCTCCTAGATTATATACGCAGTATTTT
CASSFPPRLYTQYF